The 25 T cell receptor beta chains given below trace back to one sample, sequenced in a study of technical replicates of blood from a handful of donors. TCRdb keeps only in-frame clones here, not all; method: immunoSEQ multiplex PCR. The sample carries under 70,000 clones, approximately 90% recorded once. Sequenced: PBMCs. The receptors were gathered from a human donor in good health. Some clones in this sample may be carry-over from other donors' samples.

The V call is TRBV10-3, the J call TRBJ2-3; 9 bases are shared with TRBD2. Germline values: CDR1 ENHRY, CDR2 SYGVKD. The junction had 8 bases not matched to a gene; V was cut back by 9 bases and J by 4 bases. The CDR3 has 14 residues. The CDR3 bases are TGTGCCATAAAGGGCGGGGGGGAAGCAGATACGCAGTATTTT. It encodes CAIKGGGEADTQYF.

The genes are TRBV18 and TRBJ2-7, with 10 bases that match TRBD1. V gave up 2 bases and J gave up 5 bases; unmatched junction bases: 0. The length of the CDR3 is 13 residues. Germline loops: CDR1 KGHSH, CDR2 LQKENI. CDR3 nucleotides: TGTGCCAGCTCACCAGGGACAGGGGACGAGCAGTACTTC. Its protein is CASSPGTGDEQYF.

This clone was observed a single time. J is TRBJ2-7 and V is TRBV5-1; TRBD2 matches 10 bases. Germline values: CDR1 SGHRS, CDR2 YFSETQ. The CDR3 runs to 14 residues. The trim removed 4 bases at V and 2 bases at J, leaving 3 bases unmatched. CDR3 DNA: TGCGCCAGCAGCCTAGCGGGGGAGACCTACGAGCAGTACTTC. It specifies CASSLAGETYEQYF.

The chain combines TRBV6-1 with TRBJ1-4; D call uncertain. V was pared by 5 bases and J by 6 bases, with 13 bases between. The CDR3 is made up of 14 amino acids. Germline lookup yields CDR1 MNHNS and CDR2 SASEGT. The chain's CDR3 is CASSRLFKDEKLFF. The CDR3 DNA reads as TGTGCCAGCAGTCGACTTTTTAAGGATGAAAAACTGTTTTTT.

The rearrangement uses TRBV7-6 and TRBJ2-2; 10 bases are shared with TRBD2. The trim removed 5 bases at V and 2 bases at J, leaving 5 bases unmatched. The germline V gene has CDR1 SGHVS and CDR2 FNYEAQ. CDR3 length: 16 residues. CDR3 in DNA: TGTGCCAGCAGCATACGGACTAGCGGAAACACCGGGGAGCTGTTTTTT. Its protein is CASSIRTSGNTGELFF.

This clone was counted once. The chain links TRBV5-1 to TRBJ2-7; possible D gene TRBD1, 5 bases. Germline lookup yields CDR1 SGHRS and CDR2 YFSETQ. This CDR3 has 14 residues. Trimming stripped 0 bases from V and 3 bases from J, with 10 bases between. CDR3 sequence reads: CASSLVVGHYEQYF. CDR3 sequence (DNA): TGCGCCAGCAGCTTGGTGGTTGGACACTACGAGCAGTACTTC. Looking up the rest from reference TRBV5-1 and TRBJ2-7 gives the full variable domain: KAGVTQTPRYLIKTRGQQVTLSCSPISGHRSVSWYQQTPGQGLQFLFEYFSETQRNKGNFPGRFSGRQFSNSRSEMNVSTLELGDSALYLCASSLVVGHYEQYFGPGTRLTVT.

The chain combines TRBV5-6 with TRBJ1-2; 11 nucleotides line up with TRBD1. The germline V gene encodes CDR1 SGHDT and CDR2 YYEEEE. The CDR3 is made up of 15 amino acids. V trimming: 4 bases; J trimming: 8 bases; junction bases outside the gene matches: 10. CDR3 bases: TGTGCCAGCAGCACCGCGGACAGGGGGCTCGGCGGCTACACCTTC. Its protein is CASSTADRGLGGYTF.

CDR3 sequence: CASSGSGLANVLTF. Written as DNA, the CDR3 is TGTGCCAGCAGTGGGTCCGGACTAGCCAACGTCCTGACTTTC. The chain combines TRBV6-1 with TRBJ2-6; a weak D match, TRBD2 (6 bases). CDR1 and CDR2 (germline): MNHNS, SASEGT. The germline V and J ends were trimmed by 4 bases and 7 bases, with 11 bases remaining between them. The CDR3 loop spans 14 amino acids.

The chain carries TRBV9 and TRBJ1-2; maybe TRBD1 (5 bases). Trimming removed 0 bases at V and 4 bases at J, with 16 bases between. The CDR3 sequence is 16 residues long. Germline V gene data show CDR1 as SGDLS and CDR2 as YYNGEE. CDR3 nucleotide sequence: TGTGCCAGCAGCGTAGCTACAGGCCCGACTAGCTATGGCTACACCTTC. Its protein is CASSVATGPTSYGYTF.

About this clone: The same CDR3 also results from other DNA sequences found in this sample. The CDR3 region has the DNA TGTGCCAGCAGTTACTCGACAGGGGGCTGGAACTATGGCTACACCTTC. Residues: CASSYSTGGWNYGYTF. The chain couples TRBV6-5 to TRBJ1-2; the match to TRBD1 covers 10 bases. Germline CDR1 MNHEY, CDR2 SVGAGI. The V gene end was trimmed by 0 bases and the J gene end by 2 bases; junction bases not matched to a gene: 3. The CDR3 totals 16 residues.

This clone appeared once. J is TRBJ1-1 and V is TRBV6-5; D is unresolved. Germline V gives CDR1 MNHEY, CDR2 SVGAGI. The CDR3 is 13 residues long. Trimming removed 5 bases from V and 1 base from J, with 8 bases in between. DNA for the CDR3: TGTGCCAGCAGTGGAACAGCGAACACTGAAGCTTTCTTT. Protein: CASSGTANTEAFF.

The rearrangement joins TRBV7-6 to TRBJ1-1, with D unresolved. This CDR3 spans 16 amino acids. Between the trimmed V and J ends, which lost 1 base and 1 base, there was a span of 13 bases. Germline V gene sequence: CDR1 SGHVS, CDR2 FNYEAQ. The CDR3 DNA reads as TGTGCCAGCAGCTTAGAAACAGCCTTGTCGAACACTGAAGCTTTCTTT. This gives the protein CASSLETALSNTEAFF.

The chain uses TRBV20-1 and TRBJ1-1; D is uncertain. The V gene lost 5 bases and the J gene lost 11 bases, with 15 bases spanning the gap. CDR1 is DFQATT, CDR2 SNEGSKA, per germline (reference sequence). This CDR3 is 11 amino acids long. The CDR3 DNA reads as TGCAGTGCTGTTATCGAGGGTCGTGCTTTCTTT. It yields the protein CSAVIEGRAFF.

The rearrangement joins TRBV5-6 to TRBJ2-3; the D gene is possibly TRBD1 (6 bases). This CDR3 comprises 16 residues. With 3 bases removed from V and 1 base from J, the gap between germline ends came to 15 bases. Germline assignment: CDR1 SGHDT and CDR2 YYEEEE. The CDR3: CASSSPFRTGTDTQYF. In nucleotides, the CDR3 is TGTGCCAGCAGCTCTCCTTTTAGGACAGGCACAGATACGCAGTATTTT.

The CDR3 here is CASSQAETDTQYF. The CDR3 bases are TGTGCCAGCAGTCAGGCCGAAACAGATACGCAGTATTTT. This chain uses TRBV6-4 with TRBJ2-3; D remains ambiguous. CDR3 length equals 13 residues. The V end was cut by 5 bases, the J end by 3 bases, with 9 bases between. Germline CDR1 and CDR2: MRHNA and SNTAGT.

This sequence joins TRBV7-8 and TRBJ2-7, with unresolved D. The CDR3 is 14 residues long. Deletions cut 5 bases from V and 2 bases from J, with 13 bases between. Germline V gene data show CDR1 as SGHVS and CDR2 as FQNEAQ. In DNA, the CDR3 is TGTGCCAGCAGCCCCACCCGACTCACCTACGAGCAGTACTTC. It is translated as CASSPTRLTYEQYF.

V and J are TRBV30 and TRBJ2-7; 10 positions agree with TRBD1. CDR3 length: 15 residues. With 0 bases clipped from V and 2 bases from J, the junction kept 4 bases outside the gene matches. CDR1 is GTSNPN, CDR2 SVGIG, per germline (reference sequence). The CDR3 region is CAWSVWGQGTYEQYF. The CDR3 DNA is TGTGCCTGGAGTGTATGGGGACAGGGGACCTACGAGCAGTACTTC.

This chain links TRBV6-1 with TRBJ1-1; D not certain. Trimming pared 7 bases from V and 2 bases from J, leaving 11 bases between. The germline V gene encodes CDR1 MNHNS and CDR2 SASEGT. The CDR3 is 13 residues long. For the CDR3, the DNA is TGTGCCAGCACCCCCGTGTTTAACACTGAAGCTTTCTTT. This gives the protein CASTPVFNTEAFF.

The V gene is TRBV28, the J gene TRBJ1-2; D is unclear. The ends were cut back, 5 bases at V and 4 bases at J, with 5 bases in the middle. The germline CDR1 and CDR2 sequences are MDHEN and SYDVKM. The CDR3 is 11 residues long. The CDR3 here is CASSPSYGYTF. CDR3 in DNA: TGTGCCAGCAGTCCCAGCTATGGCTACACCTTC.

The genes are TRBV6-1 and TRBJ1-2; D ambiguous. V lost 7 bases, J lost 4 bases, and 19 bases lay in between. The germline V gene encodes CDR1 MNHNS and CDR2 SASEGT. The CDR3 is 15 amino acids. The CDR3 sequence is CASNQNNGGGYGYTF. As DNA, the CDR3 is TGTGCCAGCAACCAGAATAATGGAGGCGGCTATGGCTACACCTTC.

V is TRBV27 and J is TRBJ2-7; 9 positions agree with TRBD1. Losses at the gene ends were 5 bases for V and 5 bases for J; bases not matched to a gene: 4. CDR3 length: 13 amino acids. Germline V lookup: CDR1 MNHEY, CDR2 SMNVEV (reference sequence). In nucleotides, the CDR3 is TGTGCCAGCAGTACCACAGGGGGCAACGAGCAGTACTTC. This translates into CASSTTGGNEQYF.

The J gene is TRBJ2-5, the V gene TRBV7-6; 10 positions match TRBD2. The junction had 5 bases not matched to a gene; V was cut back by 6 bases and J by 1 base. The length of the CDR3 is 15 residues. Germline loops: CDR1 SGHVS, CDR2 FNYEAQ. The DNA of the CDR3 is TGTGCCAGCAGGCGGACTAGCGGTCTCCAAGAGACCCAGTACTTC. It encodes CASRRTSGLQETQYF.

The chain has TRBV7-3 and TRBJ2-3, with 8 nucleotides matching TRBD2. Germline loops: CDR1 SGHTA, CDR2 FQGTGA. The CDR3 has 14 amino acids. V lost 5 bases and J lost 6; bases outside the gene matches: 7. CDR3 in amino acids: CASSKGLGWDTQYF. In nucleotides, the CDR3 is TGTGCCAGCAGCAAGGGACTAGGTTGGGATACGCAGTATTTT.

The chain has TRBV15 and TRBJ2-2; possible D gene TRBD2, 6 bases. CDR1 is LNHNV, CDR2 YYDKDF, per germline (reference sequence). CDR3 length: 14 residues. V was pared by 4 bases and J by 7 bases, with 13 bases between. The CDR3 spells CATSIGGFGGELFF. CDR3 nucleotide sequence: TGTGCCACCAGCATTGGGGGGTTCGGCGGGGAGCTGTTTTTT. Variable domain in full (rest from reference TRBV15 and TRBJ2-2): DAMVIQNPRYQVTQFGKPVTLSCSQTLNHNVMYWYQQKSSQAPKLLFHYYDKDFNNEADTPDNFQSRRPNTSFCFLDIRSPGLGDTAMYLCATSIGGFGGELFFGEGSRLTVL.

V gene TRBV21-1 combines with J gene TRBJ2-4; the table calls TRBD1, which could not be checked here. TRBV21-1 is a documented pseudogene. The CDR3 contains 19 residues. The CDR3 reads CASSKVGRGRGWAKNIQYF. CDR3 DNA: TGTGCCAGCAGCAAAGTAGGTAGGGGGCGCGGGTGGGCCAAAAACATTCAGTACTTC.